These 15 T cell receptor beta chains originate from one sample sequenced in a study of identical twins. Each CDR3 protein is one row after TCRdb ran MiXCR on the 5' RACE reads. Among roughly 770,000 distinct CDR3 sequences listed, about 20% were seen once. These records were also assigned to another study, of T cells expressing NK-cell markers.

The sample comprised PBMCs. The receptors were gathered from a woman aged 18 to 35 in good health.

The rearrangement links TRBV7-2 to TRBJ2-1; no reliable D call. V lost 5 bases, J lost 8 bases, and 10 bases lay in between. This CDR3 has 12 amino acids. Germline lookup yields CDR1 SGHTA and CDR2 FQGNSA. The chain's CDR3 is CASSRRFDEQFF. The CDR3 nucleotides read TGTGCCAGCAGCCGGCGTTTCGATGAGCAGTTCTTC.

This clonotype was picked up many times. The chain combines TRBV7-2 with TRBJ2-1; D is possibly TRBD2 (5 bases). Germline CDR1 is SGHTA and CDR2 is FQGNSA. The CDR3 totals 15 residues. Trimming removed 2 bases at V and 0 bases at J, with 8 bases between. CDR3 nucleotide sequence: TGTGCCAGCAGCTTACAGCGGAGCTCCTACAATGAGCAGTTCTTC. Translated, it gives CASSLQRSSYNEQFF.

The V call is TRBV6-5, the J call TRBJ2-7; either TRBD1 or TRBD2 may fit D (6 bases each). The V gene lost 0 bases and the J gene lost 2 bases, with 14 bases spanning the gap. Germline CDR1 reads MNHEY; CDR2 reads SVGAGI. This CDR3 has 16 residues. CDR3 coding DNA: TGTGCCAGCAGTTACTCACGGAGGGGACAAACCTACGAGCAGTACTTC. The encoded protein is CASSYSRRGQTYEQYF.

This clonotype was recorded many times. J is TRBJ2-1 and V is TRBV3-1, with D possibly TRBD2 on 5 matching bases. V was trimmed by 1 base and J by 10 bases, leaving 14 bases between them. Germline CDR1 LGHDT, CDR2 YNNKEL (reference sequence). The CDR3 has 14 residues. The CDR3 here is CASSQGGARTEQFF. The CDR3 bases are TGTGCCAGCAGCCAAGGGGGAGCGCGGACCGAGCAGTTCTTC.

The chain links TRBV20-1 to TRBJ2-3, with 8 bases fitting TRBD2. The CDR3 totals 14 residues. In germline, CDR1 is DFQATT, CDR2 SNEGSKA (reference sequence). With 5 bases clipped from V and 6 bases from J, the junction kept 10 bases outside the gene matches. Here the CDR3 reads CSAEVGTSRDTQYF. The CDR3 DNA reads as TGCAGTGCTGAGGTTGGGACTAGTCGGGATACGCAGTATTTT.

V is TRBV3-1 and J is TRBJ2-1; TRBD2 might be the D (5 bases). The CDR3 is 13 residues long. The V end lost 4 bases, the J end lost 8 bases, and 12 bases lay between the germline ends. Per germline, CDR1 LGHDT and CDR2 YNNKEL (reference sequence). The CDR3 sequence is CASSPRAGDEQFF. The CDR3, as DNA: TGTGCCAGCAGCCCAAGAGCCGGGGATGAGCAGTTCTTC.

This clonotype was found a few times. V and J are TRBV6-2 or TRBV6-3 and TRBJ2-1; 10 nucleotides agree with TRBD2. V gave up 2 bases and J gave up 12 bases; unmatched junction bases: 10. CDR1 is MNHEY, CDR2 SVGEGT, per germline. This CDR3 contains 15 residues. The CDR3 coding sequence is TGTGCCAGCAGTTACGGAGGTAGCGGGGGGCCCGGGCAGTTCTTC. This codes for CASSYGGSGGPGQFF.

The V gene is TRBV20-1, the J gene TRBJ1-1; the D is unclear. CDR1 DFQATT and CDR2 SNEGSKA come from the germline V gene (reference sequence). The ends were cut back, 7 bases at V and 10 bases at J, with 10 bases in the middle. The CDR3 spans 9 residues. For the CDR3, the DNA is TGCAGTGTTGAGCCTAGAGCTTTCTTT. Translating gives CSVEPRAFF.

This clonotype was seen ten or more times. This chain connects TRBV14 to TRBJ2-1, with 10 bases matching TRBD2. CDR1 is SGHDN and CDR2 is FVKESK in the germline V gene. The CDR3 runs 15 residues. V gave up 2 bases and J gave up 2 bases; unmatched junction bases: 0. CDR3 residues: CASSQLAGAYNEQFF. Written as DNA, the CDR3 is TGTGCCAGCAGCCAACTAGCGGGAGCCTACAATGAGCAGTTCTTC.

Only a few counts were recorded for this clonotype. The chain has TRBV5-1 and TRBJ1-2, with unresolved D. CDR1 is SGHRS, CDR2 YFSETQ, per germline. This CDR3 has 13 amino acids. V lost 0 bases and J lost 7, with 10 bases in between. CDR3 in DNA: TGCGCCAGCAGCTTGGCCCCCTCGGCTGGCTACACCTTC. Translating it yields CASSLAPSAGYTF.

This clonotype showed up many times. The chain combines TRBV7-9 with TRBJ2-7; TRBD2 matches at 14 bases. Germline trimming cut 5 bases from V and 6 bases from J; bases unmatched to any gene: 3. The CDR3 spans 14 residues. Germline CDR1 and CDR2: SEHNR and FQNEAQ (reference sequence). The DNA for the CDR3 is TGTGCCAGCAGCCCGGGACTAGCGGGAGTCGAGCAGTACTTC. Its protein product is CASSPGLAGVEQYF.

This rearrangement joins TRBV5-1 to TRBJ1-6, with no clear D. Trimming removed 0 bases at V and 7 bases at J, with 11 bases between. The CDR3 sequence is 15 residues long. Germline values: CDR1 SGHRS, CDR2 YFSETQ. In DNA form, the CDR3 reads TGCGCCAGCAGCTTGGCCGGGGTTTTGAATTCACCCCTCCACTTT. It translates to CASSLAGVLNSPLHF. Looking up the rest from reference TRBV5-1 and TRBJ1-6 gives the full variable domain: KAGVTQTPRYLIKTRGQQVTLSCSPISGHRSVSWYQQTPGQGLQFLFEYFSETQRNKGNFPGRFSGRQFSNSRSEMNVSTLELGDSALYLCASSLAGVLNSPLHFGNGTRLTVT.

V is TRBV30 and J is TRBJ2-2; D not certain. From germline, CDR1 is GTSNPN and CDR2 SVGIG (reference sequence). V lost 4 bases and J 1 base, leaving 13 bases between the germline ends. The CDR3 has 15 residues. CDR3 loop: CAWMGFRGNTGELFF. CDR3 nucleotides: TGTGCCTGGATGGGTTTTCGCGGGAACACCGGGGAGCTGTTTTTT.

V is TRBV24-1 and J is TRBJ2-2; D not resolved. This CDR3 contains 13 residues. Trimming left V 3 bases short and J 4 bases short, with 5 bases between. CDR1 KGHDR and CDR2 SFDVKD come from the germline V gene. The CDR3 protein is CATSDRVTGELFF. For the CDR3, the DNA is TGTGCCACCAGTGATCGGGTCACCGGGGAGCTGTTTTTT.

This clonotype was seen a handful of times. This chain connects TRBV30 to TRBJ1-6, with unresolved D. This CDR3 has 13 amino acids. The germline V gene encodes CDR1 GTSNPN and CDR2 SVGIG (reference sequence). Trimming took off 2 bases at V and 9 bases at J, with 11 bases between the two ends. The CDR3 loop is CAWSSSGSSPLHF. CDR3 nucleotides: TGTGCCTGGAGTTCGAGTGGAAGTTCACCCCTCCACTTT.